This T cell receptor beta chain was documented in a study of cytomegalovirus exposure and HLA in healthy donors (TCRdb year 2017). As for the study more broadly: According to an earlier analysis of 550 to 750 of the donors, some 180 million T cells yielded 117 million unique TCR beta sequences and about 300 Gb of sequence data. An early release that covered 640 HLA-typed donors contained about 300 gigabases of sequencing data and 70 million to 100 million unique TCR sequences. Of the approximately 400 genotyped donors, over 80% were placed in the genetic ancestry cluster associated with self-reported Caucasian donors. The study aimed to test whether cataloging public T cell receptors could reveal signatures of past pathogen exposure. Using immunosequencing, the study profiled T cell repertoires from fewer than 850 subjects and related those repertoires to cytomegalovirus serostatus. Besides the first cohort of 500 to 700 subjects, a separate validation cohort made up of 90 to 150 different subjects was used. To predict cytomegalovirus infection status, the study brought together high-throughput TCR immunosequencing, statistical association of individual TCRs with disease status, and machine learning. To study patterns of TCR occurrence, a later analysis re-analyzed previously published TCR beta repertoires from 666 donors and added high-resolution HLA genotyping. Rather than using new phenotypic data, the later analysis identified candidate immune exposures from TCR beta sequences and from how often those sequences occurred across donors. To decide whether each TCR beta V gene segment behaved as functional or pseudogenic, an earlier analysis of over 500 of the donors relied on high-throughput TCR beta sequencing. Alongside the repertoire data, information on donor age, sex, ethnicity and CMV serostatus was compiled. A later genetic analysis used genome-wide SNP genotypes for about 55% of the 666 donors, treating that subset as a discovery cohort. All discovery cohort repertoires had been generated on a single sequencing platform. HLA typing covered class I and class II loci at four-digit resolution. The number of typed donors differed by locus: about 620-630 for A, B, C, DRB1 and DQB1; some 540 for DQA1; 606 for DPA1; and approximately 450 for DPB1. Because of strong linkage in the cohort, five DR-DQ haplotypes were treated as single units for association and clustering. Across roughly 420 genotyped donors of the cohort, an average of about 240,000 unique TCR beta nucleotide sequences per donor were sequenced, and 15% to 20% of those sequences were non-productive.

In total, over 600 healthy bone marrow donors made up the cohort. Cohort members were all nominally healthy when sampled, although unrecorded immune exposures were likely present. The donor was CMV seropositive and was included in the group of 250 to 300 seropositive cohort members. Every donor gave a peripheral blood sample, and the peripheral blood mononuclear cells from that sample were used for TCR beta sequencing. The Qiagen DNeasy Blood Extraction Kit was used to extract genomic DNA from the blood cell samples. This clone occurred a few times. Its target antigen remains unknown. No base qualities exist here, and no much larger clone lies one base off it. On the study overall, not on this receptor specifically: At a false discovery rate of 0.05, a later analysis linked 16,000 or so TCR beta sequences to specific HLA alleles. The study gave a list of over 150 TCR beta chains associated with cytomegalovirus. A further reported finding was that TCR beta sequences accurately predicted the HLA-A and HLA-B alleles for most subjects in the first cohort. A cluster of highly shared sequence variants was judged likely to be a technical artifact of the sequencing pipeline. When HLA alleles, especially DR and DQ, strongly co-occurred, attributing TCR associations to individual alleles was difficult. According to a later analysis, most CMV-associated TCR beta chains appeared to be HLA-restricted, and the HLA associations seemed to be driven largely by CMV exposure. Presence/absence analyses assumed roughly uniform sequencing depth across donors, an assumption that may not hold. A later genetic analysis associated a missense DCLRE1C variant with V-gene and J-gene trimming of TCR beta chains, and an independent cohort replicated the association. This cohort had only TCR beta chains sequenced, and the lack of alpha or paired-chain data limited which features could be detected. In a later analysis, the rate of TCR association differed among HLA loci, with DRB1 alleles having the most associated TCRs and HLA-C alleles having the fewest. A later analysis found that HLA-associated TCR beta chains were more clonally expanded and had lower generation probabilities than equally common non-associated chains. In vitro tests confirmed that a few of the cytomegalovirus-associated TCR beta chains recognize cytomegalovirus antigens. Correlated functional status among segregating V segments might reflect linkage disequilibrium, but an unknown experimental factor could not be ruled out. Because the 87-base-pair reads could not distinguish some IMGT-functional V segments, including TRBV6-2 and TRBV6-3, those segments were excluded. According to the authors, the approach could potentially be generalized to other disease states and immunological phenotypes. In an earlier analysis of some 550 of the donors, most TCR beta V segments were observed in productive rearrangements about 87% or about 30% of the time, broadly matching IMGT annotations. The only immune exposure information available for the cohort was CMV serostatus. Because counts were too low, roughly 16 rarely observed V segments, including chromosome 9 orphons, were excluded from the earlier analysis of some 590 of the donors. According to a later analysis, parvovirus B19, influenza, CMV and Epstein-Barr virus appeared linked to several top co-occurrence clusters. In both the original and validation cohorts, the classifier was reported to diagnose cytomegalovirus status with high specificity and sensitivity. Because some donors lacked HLA typing at each locus, the association tests relied only on the typed subset. In a later genetic analysis, fewer N-insertions in productive TCRs were reported among donors in an Asian-associated ancestry cluster than the 666-donor mean. Most TCR sequences were observed very rarely across donors, whereas some public TCRs were present in many individuals.

The CDR3 covers 18 residues, taking in both the cysteine and the phenylalanine. Of the read, only the CDR3 DNA is kept; its 54 bases are in frame from base 1. In the germline V gene, CDR1 corresponds to MDHEN and CDR2 to SYDVKM. V lost 3 bases and J lost 1 base, and the count of bases not matched to a germline gene is 10. Libraries were constructed by the immunoSEQ multiplex PCR assay. For the multiplex PCR, a mixture combining 60 forward primers for TCR Vbeta segments and 13 reverse primers for TCR Jbeta segments was used. The CDR3 region of rearranged TCR beta genes was amplified from genomic DNA with a multiplex PCR assay. The amplified TCR beta libraries were sequenced on the Illumina HiSeq System as 87-base-pair reads. As for how the authors treated the data: A later analysis counted approximately 76 million unique TCR beta chains across the 550 to 700 repertoires, and some 11 million of these chains were shared by at least two donors. A nearest-neighbor algorithm error-corrected the raw reads and collapsed the reads into unique sequences, merging closely related sequences to remove PCR and sequencing errors. CDR3 sequences were aligned to IMGT reference sequences to assign V, D and J gene segments. For a sequence to be retained, at least a six-nucleotide match to both a V gene segment and a J gene segment was required. A rearrangement was called productive if the CDR3 had no stop codons and remained in frame with V and J, and every other rearrangement was called non-productive. Following IMGT convention, CDR3 was defined as the stretch from the second conserved V-encoded cysteine up to the conserved J-encoded phenylalanine. The earlier analysis of about 530 of the donors excluded any sequence lacking an unambiguous match to a single V gene segment. An earlier analysis of approximately 590 of the donors classified V segments as functional when productive rearrangements were above 56.7% and as segregating when the standard deviation between donors was above 5%. To diagnose cytomegalovirus status from the catalog of TCR beta chain sequences, a statistical classification framework was built. V and J gene assignment, in a later analysis, came from comparing TCR nucleotide sequences with IMGT/GENE-DB human TR gene sequences. Using the TCRdist pipeline, a later analysis assigned CDR3 sequences along with most-parsimonious VDJ recombination scenarios. In a later analysis, each TCR beta chain was defined by its CDR3 amino acid sequence together with its V-gene family, and reads without a unique V-gene family were excluded. In a later analysis, fewer than 600 highly shared, low-generation-probability nucleotide sequences were removed to address suspected cross-contamination and a sequencing artifact. In a later analysis, a clonal expansion index for each public chain was calculated from normalized within-repertoire ranks of inferred template counts. In a later analysis, generation probabilities were computed using a VDJ recombination model fitted to out-of-frame rearrangements, and the results were checked against IGoR. A later analysis scored TCR-TCR, TCR-HLA and TCR-CMV co-occurrence with hypergeometric tests, applying a repertoire-size bias correction to TCR pairs. To estimate false discovery rates, a later analysis permuted the HLA or CMV assignments 20 times. In a later analysis, co-occurring TCRs were grouped with DBSCAN, and TCRdist sequence similarity was added when clustering was performed within HLA-allele-positive subsets. Repertoires with fewer than 30,000 or more than 120,000 public chains were left out of co-occurrence clustering, as were a handful of repertoires with anomalous nucleotide sharing. In its TCRdb copy, this immuneACCESS table keeps in-frame sequences only and misses some clones. Where compared with another copy, unresolved V genes explain less than half of these, and the others have no known cause. V and J calls and clone size are copied from that table; D and trimming were computed from the DNA. The sample table holds 180,000 or so clones, of which 75% to 80% were seen once. About 14% of the sample belongs to the ten largest clones.

Source material: PBMCs. The TCR comes from a man aged 45-65 years in good health and CMV-seropositive. The sequence links TRBV28 to TRBJ1-3, with 9 junctional bases fitting TRBD1. The CDR3 loop reads CASSFQPGQGFSGNTIYF. The nucleotide sequence is TGTGCCAGCAGTTTCCAACCGGGACAGGGTTTTTCTGGAAACACCATATATTTT.